This is a list of T cell receptor beta chains from one sample in a study of T cell repertoires in cytomegalovirus infection. TCRdb called the reads again in MiXCR, with one record for every CDR3 protein. The sample contains 90,000 to 130,000 distinct CDR3 sequences, about 9.4% of which appear only once. Their antigen targets remain unknown. Sequenced sample: PBMCs, sequenced either directly or after in vitro stimulation (not recorded which). The receptor set was obtained from a human donor in good health (CMV status not recorded). Some clones in this sample may be carry-over from other donors' samples. The CDR3 runs from the conserved cysteine through the conserved F or W. The D gene is left open where the match is weak. Expanded clones are given a class, and other clones once, few, many or no size at all.

TRBJ2-5,-,-,TRBV28,CASSLFGNAETQYF,TGTGCCAGCAGTTTATTCGGGAACGCGGAGACCCAGTACTTC
TRBJ2-1,TRBD1,-,TRBV5-1,CASNLGQGIGYEQFF,TGCGCCAGCAACTTAGGACAGGGGATAGGTTATGAGCAGTTCTTC
TRBJ1-5,-,many,TRBV12-3/TRBV12-4,CASSRTGTSYQPQHF,TGTGCCAGCAGCCGCACCGGGACATCCTATCAGCCCCAGCATTTT
TRBJ2-2,-,many,TRBV6-2/TRBV6-3,CASSYRLMKRVGATNTGELFF,TGTGCCAGCAGTTACCGACTGATGAAACGGGTCGGAGCGACGAACACCGGGGAGCTGTTTTTT
TRBJ2-7,-,few,TRBV28,CASSLNPGEQYF,TGTGCCAGCAGTCTCAACCCGGGCGAGCAGTACTTC
TRBJ2-7,-,-,TRBV7-2,CASSEVMYEQYF,TGTGCCAGCAGCGAAGTGATGTACGAGCAGTACTTC
TRBJ2-3,-,many,TRBV11-2,CASSKRTDPTTDTQYF,TGTGCCAGCAGCAAGAGGACTGACCCAACCACAGATACGCAGTATTTT
TRBJ1-2,-,-,TRBV20-1,CSAREGSRYGYAF,TGCAGTGCTAGAGAGGGATCCCGCTATGGCTACGCCTTC
TRBJ2-7,TRBD1,few,TRBV28,CASSLPGTGVHEQYF,TGTGCCAGCAGTTTACCCGGGACAGGGGTCCACGAGCAGTACTTC
TRBJ2-3,-,many,TRBV7-2,CASSFYSTGTIGHTDTQYF,TGTGCCAGCAGCTTCTATTCGACAGGAACAATAGGACACACAGATACGCAGTATTTT
TRBJ1-2,-,many,TRBV7-2,CASSERGNGYTF,TGTGCCAGCAGCGAGCGCGGAAATGGCTACACCTTC
TRBJ2-1,-,-,TRBV6-1,CASSWDTYNEQFF,TGTGCCAGCTCCTGGGACACTTACAATGAGCAGTTCTTC
TRBJ2-3,TRBD2,-,TRBV4-1,CASSQVLGTSRTDTQYF,TGCGCCAGCAGCCAAGTTCTCGGGACTAGCCGCACAGATACGCAGTATTTT
TRBJ1-2,-,many,TRBV7-8,CASSVGTDYGYTF,TGTGCCAGCAGCGTAGGAACAGATTATGGCTACACCTTC
TRBJ1-2,-,many,TRBV19,CASMEGRNYGYTF,TGTGCCAGTATGGAAGGACGGAACTATGGCTACACCTTC
TRBJ2-1,-,-,TRBV5-1,CASSLFRLGSYNEQFF,TGCGCCAGCAGCTTATTCAGACTAGGCTCCTACAATGAGCAGTTCTTC
TRBJ1-2,TRBD1,-,TRBV7-4,CASSLRTGGIGYTF,TGTGCCAGCAGCTTGAGGACAGGGGGCATCGGCTACACCTTC
TRBJ2-1,TRBD2,-,TRBV6-1,CASSEYRAGGKFF,TGTGCCAGCAGTGAATATCGGGCGGGAGGGAAGTTCTTC
TRBJ1-2,-,-,TRBV7-3,CASRPDGYTF,TGTGCCAGCAGACCAGATGGCTACACCTTC
TRBJ1-1,-,few,TRBV4-2,CASSQAGANTEAFF,TGTGCCAGCAGCCAAGCAGGGGCGAACACTGAAGCTTTCTTT
TRBJ2-5,TRBD2,many,TRBV5-1,CASSLAVAGGSETQYF,TGCGCCAGCAGCTTGGCGGTAGCGGGAGGATCAGAGACCCAGTACTTC
TRBJ2-1,TRBD2,many,TRBV4-3,CASSQDQASGFRNEQFF,TGCGCCAGCAGCCAAGATCAAGCTAGCGGTTTCCGGAATGAGCAGTTCTTC
TRBJ2-1,TRBD2,many,TRBV5-4,CASSRGPTSGRQSYNEQFF,TGTGCCAGCAGTCGAGGCCCGACTAGCGGGCGGCAGTCCTACAATGAGCAGTTCTTC
TRBJ2-5,TRBD2,-,TRBV7-8,CASSLAASGRSFQETQYF,TGTGCCAGCAGCTTAGCGGCTAGCGGTAGGTCCTTCCAAGAGACCCAGTACTTC
TRBJ1-5,-,many,TRBV19,CASIDRPYSNQPQHF,TGTGCCAGTATAGACAGACCCTATAGCAATCAGCCCCAGCATTTT
TRBJ2-1,-,-,TRBV30,CAWSGCQGRSSNEQFF,TGTGCCTGGAGCGGGTGCCAAGGGAGATCTTCCAATGAGCAGTTCTTC
TRBJ1-5,-,-,TRBV27,CASSSVGGAGNQPQHF,TGTGCCAGCAGTTCCGTAGGAGGGGCAGGCAATCAGCCCCAGCATTTT
TRBJ1-1,TRBD1,many,TRBV28,CASSSNRDRGGRGAFF,TGTGCCAGCAGTTCCAACCGGGACAGGGGCGGGAGGGGAGCTTTCTTT
TRBJ1-4,-,many,TRBV6-6,CASSYSGGHDDNEKLFF,TGTGCCAGCAGTTACTCAGGAGGGCACGACGATAATGAAAAACTGTTTTTT
TRBJ2-7,-,-,TRBV20-1,CSSQGLGYEQYF,TGCAGCTCCCAGGGGTTGGGCTACGAGCAGTACTTC
TRBJ2-5,-,many,TRBV7-8,CASSLLQAEETQYF,TGTGCCAGCAGCTTATTACAGGCCGAAGAGACCCAGTACTTC
TRBJ2-1,TRBD2,-,TRBV20-1,CSARAPGLVGSEQFF,TGCAGTGCTAGAGCTCCGGGACTAGTCGGGTCTGAGCAGTTCTTC
TRBJ2-2,TRBD1,-,TRBV20-1,CSAGDRVHTGELFF,TGCAGTGCAGGAGACAGGGTTCACACCGGGGAGCTGTTTTTT
TRBJ2-7,TRBD2,-,TRBV28,CASSLGTSGSYEQYF,TGTGCCAGCAGTTTGGGGACTAGCGGTTCCTACGAGCAGTACTTC
TRBJ2-7,-,-,TRBV29-1,CSVEERGRINEQYF,TGCAGCGTTGAAGAGAGGGGACGGATTAATGAGCAGTACTTC
TRBJ2-6,TRBD1,many,TRBV10-3,CANGQGTGGANVLTF,TGTGCCAACGGACAGGGCACTGGTGGGGCCAACGTCCTGACTTTC
TRBJ2-1,-,many,TRBV12-3/TRBV12-4,CASSFSGNEQFF,TGTGCCAGCAGTTTTAGCGGCAATGAGCAGTTCTTC
TRBJ2-3,TRBD2,few,TRBV12-3/TRBV12-4,CASSPAGGRGDTQYF,TGTGCCAGCAGTCCTGCGGGCGGGAGAGGAGATACGCAGTATTTT
TRBJ1-4,-,few,TRBV9,CASSVLGGVGEKLFF,TGTGCCAGCAGCGTACTCGGGGGGGTTGGTGAAAAACTGTTTTTT
TRBJ2-2,-,many,TRBV5-5,CASSLWLVRGNTGELFF,TGTGCCAGCAGCTTGTGGCTAGTCAGGGGGAACACCGGGGAGCTGTTTTTT
TRBJ2-5,-,few,TRBV6-2/TRBV6-3,CASSYTVEQETQYF,TGTGCCAGCAGTTATACGGTGGAACAAGAGACCCAGTACTTC
TRBJ2-5,-,-,TRBV6-1,CASSGGIQGGETQYF,TGTGCCAGCAGTGGGGGTATCCAAGGGGGAGAGACCCAGTACTTC
TRBJ2-7,-,few,TRBV5-1,CASGPTPSYEQYF,TGCGCCAGCGGGCCAACCCCCTCCTACGAGCAGTACTTC
TRBJ2-5,TRBD2,few,TRBV19,CASSIVAGGLQETQYF,TGTGCCAGTAGTATCGTAGCGGGAGGGCTCCAAGAGACCCAGTACTTC
TRBJ1-2,-,few,TRBV6-2/TRBV6-3,CASSYSPTTYTF,TGTGCCAGCAGTTACTCCCCTACTACATACACCTTC
TRBJ1-2,-,many,TRBV7-2,CASSPQRGGYGYTF,TGTGCCAGCAGCCCCCAGAGGGGGGGATATGGCTACACCTTC
TRBJ2-1,TRBD2,many,TRBV7-2,CASSFSGSSYNEQFF,TGTGCCAGCAGCTTTAGCGGGAGTTCCTACAATGAGCAGTTCTTC
TRBJ2-1,TRBD2,many,TRBV4-3,CASSLGTSGSSYNEQFF,TGCGCCAGCAGCCTTGGGACTAGCGGGAGCTCCTACAATGAGCAGTTCTTC
TRBJ2-5,-,many,TRBV5-4,CASSASGSPQETQYF,TGTGCCAGCAGCGCCTCAGGGAGCCCCCAAGAGACCCAGTACTTC
TRBJ2-1,TRBD2,many,TRBV4-1,CASSLRTSGTYNEQFF,TGCGCCAGCAGCCTCCGAACTAGCGGGACTTACAATGAGCAGTTCTTC